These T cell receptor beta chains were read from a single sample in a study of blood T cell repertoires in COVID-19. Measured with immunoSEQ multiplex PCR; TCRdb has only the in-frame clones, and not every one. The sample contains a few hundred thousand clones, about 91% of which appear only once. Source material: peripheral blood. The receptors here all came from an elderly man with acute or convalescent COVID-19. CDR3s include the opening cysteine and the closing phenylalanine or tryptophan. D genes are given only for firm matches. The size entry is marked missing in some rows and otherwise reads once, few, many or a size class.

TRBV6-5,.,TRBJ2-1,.,TGTGCCAGCAGCTTGGACAGCCTCCGTTACAATGAGCAGTTCTTC,CASSLDSLRYNEQFF
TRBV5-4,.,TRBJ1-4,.,TGTGCCAGCAGCTTGCGGCAGGGAGGGGAAAAACTGTTTTTT,CASSLRQGGEKLFF
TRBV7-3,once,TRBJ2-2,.,TGTGCCAGCAGCCTTGGCCCCCTCGCTGCCGGGGAGCTGTTTTTT,CASSLGPLAAGELFF
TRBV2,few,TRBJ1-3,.,TGTGCCAGCAGTGAGGGGACTTACCCCGGAAACACCATATATTTT,CASSEGTYPGNTIYF
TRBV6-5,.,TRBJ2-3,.,TGTGCCAGCGGGACTCCATTTAGCACAGATACGCAGTATTTT,CASGTPFSTDTQYF
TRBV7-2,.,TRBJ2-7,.,TGTGCCAGCAGCTTAGCGGCTAGCTCCGAGCAGTACTTC,CASSLAASSEQYF
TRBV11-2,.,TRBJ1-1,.,TGTGCCAGCAGCTTAGCACAGGGAATGAACACTGAAGCTTTCTTT,CASSLAQGMNTEAFF
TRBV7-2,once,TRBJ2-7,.,TGTGCCAGCAGCCCTGGGGGGTACGAGCAGTACTTC,CASSPGGYEQYF
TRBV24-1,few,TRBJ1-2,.,TGTGCCACCAGTGATGATGACAGCAGCTACACCTTC,CATSDDDSSYTF
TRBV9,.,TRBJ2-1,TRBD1,TGTGCCAGCAGCGAGTCCGCCGGGACAGGGTACAATGAGCAGTTCTTC,CASSESAGTGYNEQFF
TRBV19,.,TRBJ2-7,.,TGTGCCAGTAGTATTCCCGGGCACCAGGGCGAGCAGTACTTC,CASSIPGHQGEQYF
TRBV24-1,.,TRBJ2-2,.,TGTGCCACCAGTGCCGCCGGCACCGGGGAGCTGTTTTTT,CATSAAGTGELFF
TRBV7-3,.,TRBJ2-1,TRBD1,TGTGCCAGCAGCTTCCAGGGGGCGCGCGATGAGCAGTTCTTC,CASSFQGARDEQFF
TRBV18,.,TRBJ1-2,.,TGTGCCAGCTCATCGTACAGGGCCCCGAATGGCTACACCTTC,CASSSYRAPNGYTF
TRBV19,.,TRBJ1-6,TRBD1,TGTGCCAGCGGAATCACAGGGGGAACTTCACCCCTCCACTTT,CASGITGGTSPLHF
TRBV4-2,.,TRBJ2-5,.,TGTGCCAGCAGCCAGGACAGACAGGCCCAAGAGACCCAGTACTTC,CASSQDRQAQETQYF
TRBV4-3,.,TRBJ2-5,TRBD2,TGCGCCAGCAGCCAAGCTCCGACCCCGGGGGGGGAGACCCAGTACTTC,CASSQAPTPGGETQYF
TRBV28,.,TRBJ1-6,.,TGTGCCAGCAGTTTTTCATCCCCCCTCGTGCGTTCACCCCTCCACTTT,CASSFSSPLVRSPLHF
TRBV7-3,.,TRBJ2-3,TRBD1,TGTGCCAGCAGCTCTACCGGGACAGGGGTCGCAGATACGCAGTATTTT,CASSSTGTGVADTQYF
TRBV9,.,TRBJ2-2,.,TGTGCCAGCAGCGCGATCAGGGATGGCGGGGAGCTGTTTTTT,CASSAIRDGGELFF
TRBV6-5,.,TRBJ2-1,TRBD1,TGTGCCAGCAGCTCCGGGACAGGGGATAGGATTGAGCAGTTCTTC,CASSSGTGDRIEQFF
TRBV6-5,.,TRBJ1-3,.,TGTGCCAGCAGTTACTCGCGTGACTCCAACACCATATATTTT,CASSYSRDSNTIYF
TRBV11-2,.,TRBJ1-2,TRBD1,TGTGCCAGCAGCTTTGACAGGGGGAACTATGGCTACACCTTC,CASSFDRGNYGYTF
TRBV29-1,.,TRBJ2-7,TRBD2,TGCAGCGCCACCGGGACTAGCTCCTACGAGCAGTACTTC,CSATGTSSYEQYF
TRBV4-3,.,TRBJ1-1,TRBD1,TGCGCCAGCAGCCAAGGACAGGGTCGAAGGTTCACTGAAGCTTTCTTT,CASSQGQGRRFTEAFF
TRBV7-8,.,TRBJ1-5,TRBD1,TGTGCCAGCAGCTTTTTAAACAGGGGCATCGGCAATCAGCCCCAGCATTTT,CASSFLNRGIGNQPQHF
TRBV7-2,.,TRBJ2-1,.,TGTGCCAGCAGCTTAACAGCGGATGTGGACAATGAGCAGTTCTTC,CASSLTADVDNEQFF
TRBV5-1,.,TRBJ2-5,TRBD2,TGCGCCAGCAGCCCGACAGCGGGGCAAGAGACCCAGTACTTC,CASSPTAGQETQYF
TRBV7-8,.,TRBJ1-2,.,TGTGCCAGCAGCTTACGGGTCGGGTATGGCTACACCTTC,CASSLRVGYGYTF
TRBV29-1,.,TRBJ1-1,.,TGCAGCGTTGGGGAGGTGGAGGGGATTGAAGCTTTCTTT,CSVGEVEGIEAFF
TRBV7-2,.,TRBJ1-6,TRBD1,TGTGCCAGCAGCCCGGACAGGGGCCATAATTCACCCCTCCACTTT,CASSPDRGHNSPLHF
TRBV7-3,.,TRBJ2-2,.,TGTGCCAGCAGCCCAGACAACGGGGAGCTGTTTTTT,CASSPDNGELFF
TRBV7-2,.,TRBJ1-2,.,TGTGCCAGCAGCTCCCCGGGGGTTGTCTATGGCTACACCTTC,CASSSPGVVYGYTF
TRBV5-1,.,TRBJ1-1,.,TGCGCCAGCAGCTTTCAGGGCTCGAACACTGAAGCTTTCTTT,CASSFQGSNTEAFF
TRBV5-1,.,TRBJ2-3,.,TGCGCCAGCAGCCGCGTCGGGGGAGCCACAGATACGCAGTATTTT,CASSRVGGATDTQYF